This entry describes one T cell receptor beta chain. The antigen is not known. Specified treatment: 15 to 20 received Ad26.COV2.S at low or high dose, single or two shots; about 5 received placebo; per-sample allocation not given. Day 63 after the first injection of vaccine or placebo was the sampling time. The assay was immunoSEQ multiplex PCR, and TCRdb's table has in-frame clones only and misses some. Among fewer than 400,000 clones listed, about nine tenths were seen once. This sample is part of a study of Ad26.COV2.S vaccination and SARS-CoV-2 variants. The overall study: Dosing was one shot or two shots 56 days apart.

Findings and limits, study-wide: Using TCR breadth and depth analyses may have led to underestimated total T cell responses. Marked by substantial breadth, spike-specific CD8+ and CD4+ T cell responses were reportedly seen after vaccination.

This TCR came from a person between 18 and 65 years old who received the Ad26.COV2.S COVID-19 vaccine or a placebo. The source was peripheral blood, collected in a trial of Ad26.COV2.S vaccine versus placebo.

In DNA, the CDR3 is TGTGCCAGTAGTATCGACAGGGGGCTCGTAAAACTGTTTTTT. This codes for CASSIDRGLVKLFF. The chain is built from TRBV19 and TRBJ1-4, with 10 bases lining up with TRBD1. This CDR3 has 14 amino acids. Germline V CDR1 and CDR2: LNHDA, SQIVND (reference sequence). The V and J ends lost 3 bases and 10 bases, in that order; junction bases with no gene match: 5.